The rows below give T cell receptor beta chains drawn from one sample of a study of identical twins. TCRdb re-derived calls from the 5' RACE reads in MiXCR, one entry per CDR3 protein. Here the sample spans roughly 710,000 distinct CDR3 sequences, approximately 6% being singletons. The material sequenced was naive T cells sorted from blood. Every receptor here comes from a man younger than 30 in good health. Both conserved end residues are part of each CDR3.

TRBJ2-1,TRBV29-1,CSVVTRYNEQFF
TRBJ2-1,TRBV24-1,CATSDLAGGENEQFF
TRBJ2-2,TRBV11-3,CASSLAPGLAGELFF
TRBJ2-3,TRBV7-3,CASSPSSGDPPFDTQYF
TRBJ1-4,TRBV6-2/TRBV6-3,CASTYATNEKLFF
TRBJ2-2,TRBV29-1,CSVWENTGELFF
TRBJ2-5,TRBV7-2,CASSTASQETQYF
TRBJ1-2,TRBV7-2,CASSLKQGVGYTF
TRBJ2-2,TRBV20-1,CSVPWTGNTGELFF
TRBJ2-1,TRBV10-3,CAISNSSGANEQFF
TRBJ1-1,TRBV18,CASSPTERSLMNTEAFF
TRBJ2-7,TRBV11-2,CASRLGLAGDEQYF
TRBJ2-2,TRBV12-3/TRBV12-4,CASRDTGGASGELFF
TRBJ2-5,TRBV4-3,CASSQDFGRPETQYF
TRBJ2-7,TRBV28,CASSTRTGWVREQYF
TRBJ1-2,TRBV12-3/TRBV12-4,CASSLTAHGYTF
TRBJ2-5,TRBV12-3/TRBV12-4,CASRIRDSGSGTQYF
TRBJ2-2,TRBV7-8,CASKVGWSGELFF
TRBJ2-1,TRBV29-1,CSVYPGLADNEQFF
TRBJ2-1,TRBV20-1,CSARGPSAWEQFF
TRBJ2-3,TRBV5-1,CASSLALLVSDTQYF
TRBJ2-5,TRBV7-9,CASSLFGAATQETQYF
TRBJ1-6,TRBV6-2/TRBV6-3,CASTGTGGNSPLHF
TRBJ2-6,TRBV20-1,CSAYVVGSGANVLTF
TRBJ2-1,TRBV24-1,CATSDPPGYEQFF
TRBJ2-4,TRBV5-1,CASSLEDRKNIQYF
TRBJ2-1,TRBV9,CASSPQLNEQFF
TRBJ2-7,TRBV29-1,CSVVQAYEQYF
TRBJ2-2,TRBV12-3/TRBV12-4,CASSLLGQLFF
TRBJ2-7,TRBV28,CASSPGTSGQYEQYF
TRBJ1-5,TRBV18,CASSPRAGGGQPQHF
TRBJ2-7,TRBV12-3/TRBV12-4,CASSSGIYEQYF
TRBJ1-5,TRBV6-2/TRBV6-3,CASSYSTEQPQHF
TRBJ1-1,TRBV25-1,CAMGVGTEAFF
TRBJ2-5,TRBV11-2,CASSLHPQTQETQYF
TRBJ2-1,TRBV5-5,CASSSLGQGAHNEQFF
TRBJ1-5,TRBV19,CASSANRPRTAGSNQPQHF
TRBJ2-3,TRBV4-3,CASSQGQAGGGDTQYF
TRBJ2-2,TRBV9,CASSVAAANTGELFF
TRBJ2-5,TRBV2,CASRLRPRYGETQYF
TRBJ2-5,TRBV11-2,CASSSTLAGGGETQYF
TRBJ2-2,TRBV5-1,CASSRTGTSGLGELFF
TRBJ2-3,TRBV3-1,CASSHGGRPTDTQYF
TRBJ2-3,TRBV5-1,CASSFKGSGTDTQYF
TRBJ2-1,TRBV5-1,CASRKISGRMDEQFF
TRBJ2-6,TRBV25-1,CASSEAGTGLSGANVLTF
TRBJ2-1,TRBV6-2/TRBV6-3,CASSWSTINEQFF
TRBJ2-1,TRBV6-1,CASSPEWQDRNEQFF
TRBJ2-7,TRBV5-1,CASSSGTGIEQYF
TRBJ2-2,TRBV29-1,CSVEGGQGAGELFF
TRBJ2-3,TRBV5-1,CASSPPSTSGADTQYF
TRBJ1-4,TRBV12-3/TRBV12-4,CASSFAITNEKLFF
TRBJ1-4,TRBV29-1,CSVGTGTGEKLFF
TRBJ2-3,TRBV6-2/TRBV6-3,CATLRDTQYF
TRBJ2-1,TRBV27,CASSSGWLNEQFF
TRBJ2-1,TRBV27,CASSLSGIWGSSSYNEQFF
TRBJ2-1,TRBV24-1,CATSDSTSGRHNEQFF
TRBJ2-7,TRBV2,CASSEGAYEQYF
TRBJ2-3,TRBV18,CASSPNRERSDTQYF